This record concerns one T cell receptor beta chain sequence. The sample originates from a study of blood T cell repertoires in COVID-19. Looking at the study overall: Sources were T cells, B-cell-depleted T cells, or PBMCs; the material itself was cDNA or gDNA.

Germline V gene lookup returns CDR1 SGDLS and CDR2 YYNGEE. The CDR3 is 14 residues long. The J segment lost 8 bases and the V segment lost 2 bases, leaving 9 bases of the junction unmatched. Profiled with immunoSEQ multiplex PCR; TCRdb holds only in-frame clones, not every one. The sample includes approximately 30,000 clones, 91% of them seen just once. The rearrangement uses TRBV9 and TRBJ1-2; 7 nucleotides align to TRBD1. The sequenced sample was peripheral blood. This sequence originates from a human donor in a cohort sampled during active COVID-19. In nucleotides, the CDR3 is TGTGCCAGCAGCGTGGAAGGGGGCCTGGGGGGCTACACCTTC. As protein: CASSVEGGLGGYTF.